This T cell receptor (beta chain) emerged from a study of OX40 agonist ivuxolimab in advanced cancers. Study summary: Patients were dosed intravenously with ivuxolimab at 0.01 to 10 mg/kg every 2 weeks. Eligibility admitted prior anti-PD-1, anti-PD-L1 or anti-CTLA-4 therapy; about 42% had some. Findings and limits, study-wide: Some of the lowest clonal expansion was seen in partial responders at 0.1-3.0 mg/kg. It was not determined which antigens were specifically recognized by the peripheral T cells that had undergone clonal expansion.

Germline V gene lookup returns CDR1 MDHEN and CDR2 SYDVKM. The length of the CDR3 is 14 residues. Trimming took 2 bases from V and 6 from J; bases not matched to a gene: 2. Comment on this clone: Its target is unknown.

Data came from immunoSEQ multiplex PCR; TCRdb stores just in-frame clones and leaves some out. This table has tens of thousands of clones, more than 80% appearing once. This receptor was identified in an adult with an advanced solid tumor such as melanoma, head and neck, liver or kidney cancer. J is TRBJ2-1 and V is TRBV28, with TRBD2 matching 9 bases. The sample consisted of CD4+ or CD8+ T cells sorted from blood, taken in a trial of the OX40 agonist ivuxolimab. Here the CDR3 DNA reads TGTGCCAGCAGTTTAAGCGGGAGGTTCAATGAGCAGTTCTTC. Protein: CASSLSGRFNEQFF.